The clone carrying this T cell receptor beta chain occurred a few times. These data are taken from a study of T cells in Graves' hyperthyroidism and ophthalmopathy. V gave up 1 base and J gave up 1 base, with 10 bases separating them. CDR3 length equals 16 residues. Germline CDR1 is SGHTA and CDR2 is FQGNSA. The authors obtained PBMCs from roughly 9.7 ml of fresh peripheral blood. Template material for amplifying TCR beta CDR3 regions consisted of RNA transcripts. HTBI primers were used for first-round RT-PCR of the TCR CDR3. TCRdb fed the multiplex PCR reads into MiXCR, producing one record per CDR3 protein. This sample yields some 350,000 distinct CDR3 sequences, of which roughly 15% are seen a single time; roughly a fifth belongs to the top ten.

The sequence came from a woman between 55 and 75 years old with Graves' ophthalmopathy. Sample: blood. The chain recombines TRBV7-2 with TRBJ2-2; D possibly uses TRBD1 or TRBD2 (6 bases each). The CDR3 sequence is CASSLEGGGNTGELFF. CDR3 bases: TGTGCCAGCAGCTTAGAGGGGGGAGGGAACACCGGGGAGCTGTTTTTT.